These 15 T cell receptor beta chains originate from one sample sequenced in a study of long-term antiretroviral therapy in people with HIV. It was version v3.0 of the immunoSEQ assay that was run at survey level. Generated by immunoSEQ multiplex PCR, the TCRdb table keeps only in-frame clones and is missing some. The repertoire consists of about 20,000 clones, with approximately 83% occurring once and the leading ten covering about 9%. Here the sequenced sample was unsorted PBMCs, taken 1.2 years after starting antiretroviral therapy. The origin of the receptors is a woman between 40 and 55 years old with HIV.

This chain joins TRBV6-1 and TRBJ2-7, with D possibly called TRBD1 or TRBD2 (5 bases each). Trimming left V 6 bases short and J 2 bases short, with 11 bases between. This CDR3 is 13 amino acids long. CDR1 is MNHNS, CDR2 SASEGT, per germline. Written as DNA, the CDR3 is TGTGCCAGCAGCCTCGGGGACCCCTACGAGCAGTACTTC. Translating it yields CASSLGDPYEQYF.

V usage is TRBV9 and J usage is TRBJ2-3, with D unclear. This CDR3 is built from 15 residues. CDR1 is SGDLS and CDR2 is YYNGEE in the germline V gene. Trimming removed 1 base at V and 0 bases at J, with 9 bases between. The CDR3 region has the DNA TGTGCCAGCAGCGTACAAGTAACTAGCACAGATACGCAGTATTTT. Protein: CASSVQVTSTDTQYF.

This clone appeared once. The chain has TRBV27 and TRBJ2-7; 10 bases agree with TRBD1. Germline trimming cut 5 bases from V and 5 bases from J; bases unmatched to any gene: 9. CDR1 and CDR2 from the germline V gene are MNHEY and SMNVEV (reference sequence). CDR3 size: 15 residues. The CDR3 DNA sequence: TGTGCCAGCAGTCAGCCGGGACAGGGGAGGCACGAGCAGTACTTC. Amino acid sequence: CASSQPGQGRHEQYF.

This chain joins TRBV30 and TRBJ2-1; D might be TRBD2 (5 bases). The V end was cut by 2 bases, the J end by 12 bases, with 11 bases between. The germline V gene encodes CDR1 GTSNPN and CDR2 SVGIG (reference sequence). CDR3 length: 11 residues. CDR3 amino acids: CAWSTARGQFF. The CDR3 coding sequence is TGTGCCTGGAGTACCGCCCGGGGGCAGTTCTTC.

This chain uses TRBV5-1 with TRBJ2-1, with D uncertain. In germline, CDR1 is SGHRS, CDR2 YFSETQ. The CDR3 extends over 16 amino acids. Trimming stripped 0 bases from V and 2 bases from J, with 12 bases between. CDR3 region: CASSLEGFPAYNEQFF. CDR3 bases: TGCGCCAGCAGCTTGGAGGGTTTTCCAGCCTACAATGAGCAGTTCTTC.

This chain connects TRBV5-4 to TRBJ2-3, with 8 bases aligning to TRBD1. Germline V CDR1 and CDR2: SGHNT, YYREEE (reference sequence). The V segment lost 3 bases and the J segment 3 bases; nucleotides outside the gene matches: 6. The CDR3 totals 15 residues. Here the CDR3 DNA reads TGTGCCAGCAGCTCTTTGACAGGGGAAACAGATACGCAGTATTTT. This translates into CASSSLTGETDTQYF.

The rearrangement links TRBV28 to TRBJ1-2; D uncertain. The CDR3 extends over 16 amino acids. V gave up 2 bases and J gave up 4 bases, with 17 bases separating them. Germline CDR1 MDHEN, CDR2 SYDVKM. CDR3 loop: CASSLTLPSHRYGYTF. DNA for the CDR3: TGTGCCAGCAGTTTAACCCTCCCTTCCCACCGCTATGGCTACACCTTC.

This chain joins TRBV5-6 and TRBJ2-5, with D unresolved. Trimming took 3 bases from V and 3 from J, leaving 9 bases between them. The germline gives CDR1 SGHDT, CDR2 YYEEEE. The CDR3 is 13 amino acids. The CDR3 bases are TGTGCCAGCAGCTCGGAACCGGAAGAGACCCAGTACTTC. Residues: CASSSEPEETQYF.

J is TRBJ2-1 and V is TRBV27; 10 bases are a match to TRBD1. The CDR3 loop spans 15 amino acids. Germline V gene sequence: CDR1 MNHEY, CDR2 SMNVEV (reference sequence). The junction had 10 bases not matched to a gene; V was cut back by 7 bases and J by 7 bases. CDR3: CASTKGTGVFNEQFF. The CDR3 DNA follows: TGTGCCAGCACCAAGGGGACAGGGGTTTTTAATGAGCAGTTCTTC.

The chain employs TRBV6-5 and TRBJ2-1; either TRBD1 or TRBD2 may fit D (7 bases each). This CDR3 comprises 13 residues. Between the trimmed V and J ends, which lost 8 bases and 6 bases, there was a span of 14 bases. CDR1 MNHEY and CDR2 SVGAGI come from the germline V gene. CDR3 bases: TGTGCCAGCTCTCTCAGGGGGGGCAATGAGCAGTTCTTC. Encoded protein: CASSLRGGNEQFF.

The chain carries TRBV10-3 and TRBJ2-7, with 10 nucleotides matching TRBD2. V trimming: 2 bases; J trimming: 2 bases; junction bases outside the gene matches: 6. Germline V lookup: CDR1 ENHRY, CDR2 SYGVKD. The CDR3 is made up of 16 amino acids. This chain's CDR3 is CAISESGLAAAYEQYF. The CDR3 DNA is TGTGCCATCAGTGAGAGCGGACTAGCGGCCGCCTACGAGCAGTACTTC.

The CDR3 loop is CASAYGETQYF. Here the CDR3 DNA reads TGTGCCAGTGCATACGGGGAGACCCAGTACTTC. This chain links TRBV27 with TRBJ2-5; unclear D gene. V was cut by 9 bases and J by 5 bases, with 10 bases left in between. Germline V gene sequence: CDR1 MNHEY, CDR2 SMNVEV (reference sequence). This CDR3 region has 11 residues.

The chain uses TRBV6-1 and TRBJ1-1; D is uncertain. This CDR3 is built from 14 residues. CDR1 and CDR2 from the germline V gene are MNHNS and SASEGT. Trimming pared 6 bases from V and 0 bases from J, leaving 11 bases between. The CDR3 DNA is TGTGCCAGCAGGGGAACAGCGATGAACACTGAAGCTTTCTTT. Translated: CASRGTAMNTEAFF.

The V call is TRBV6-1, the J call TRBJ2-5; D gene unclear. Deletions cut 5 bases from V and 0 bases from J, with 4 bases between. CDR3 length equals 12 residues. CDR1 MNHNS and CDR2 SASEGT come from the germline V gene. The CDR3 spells CASSRYQETQYF. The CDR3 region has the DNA TGTGCCAGCAGTAGGTACCAAGAGACCCAGTACTTC.

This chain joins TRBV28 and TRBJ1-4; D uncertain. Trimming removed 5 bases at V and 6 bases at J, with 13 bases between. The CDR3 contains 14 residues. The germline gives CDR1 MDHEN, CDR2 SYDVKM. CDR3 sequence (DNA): TGTGCCAGCAGTGGCCCGGGGTTCTATGAAAAACTGTTTTTT. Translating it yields CASSGPGFYEKLFF. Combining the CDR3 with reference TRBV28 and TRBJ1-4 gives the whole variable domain DVKVTQSSRYLVKRTGEKVFLECVQDMDHENMFWYRQDPGLGLRLIYFSYDVKMKEKGDIPEGYSVSREKKERFSLILESASTNQTSMYLCASSGPGFYEKLFFGSGTQLSVL.